A selection of T cell receptor beta chains follows, all from one sample in a study of shared clonotypes between healthy human individuals. The method was immunoSEQ multiplex PCR; TCRdb's version includes in-frame clones alone and lacks a portion of them. The sample carries about 590,000 clones, nearly 97% recorded once. Sequencing used naive CD8+ T cells sorted from blood. All receptors come from a woman aged 25 to 39 in good health. The CDR3 runs from the conserved cysteine through the conserved F or W. A D gene is named only where the DNA matches it firmly. Not every row has a clone size; where given, it reads once, few, many or a size class.

>NA|TRBD2|TRBV13|TRBJ2-7
TGTGCCAGCAGCCATCTAGCGGGAGGGCCGAACGAGCAGTACTTC
CASSHLAGGPNEQYF
>NA|NA|TRBV27|TRBJ2-1
TGTGCCAGCAGCGGCGGTTGGAATGAGCAGTTCTTC
CASSGGWNEQFF
>NA|NA|TRBV28|TRBJ2-3
TGTGCCAGCAGTACCGTAGAGCTCGCGGACTCCACAGATACGCAGTATTTT
CASSTVELADSTDTQYF
>NA|NA|TRBV10-2|TRBJ2-5
TGCGCCAGCAGGCAGCAGTTGGTTCAAGAGACCCAGTACTTC
CASRQQLVQETQYF
>once|NA|TRBV29-1|TRBJ2-7
TGCAGCGTTGCCCCCCGATCGGACGAGCAGTACTTC
CSVAPRSDEQYF
>NA|NA|TRBV7-9|TRBJ2-1
TGTGCCAGCAGCTCAAATGGGCTATACAATGAGCAGTTCTTC
CASSSNGLYNEQFF
>NA|TRBD2|TRBV11-2|TRBJ2-1
TGTGCCAGCAGCTTTACCGGGACTAGCGTTTATCCGCAGTTCTTC
CASSFTGTSVYPQFF
>NA|NA|TRBV27|TRBJ1-5
TGTGCCAGCAGTTTGGGGTCGGGGGTCGGCAATCAGCCCCAGCATTTT
CASSLGSGVGNQPQHF
>NA|NA|TRBV13|TRBJ1-2
TGTGCCAGCAGCTTAGGCCCACAGATCTATGGCTACACCTTC
CASSLGPQIYGYTF
>NA|NA|TRBV29-1|TRBJ2-7
TGCAGCGTTAAAGGGGGCGGGATGGTCGACGAGCAGTACTTC
CSVKGGGMVDEQYF
>NA|TRBD1|TRBV4-1|TRBJ2-7
TGCGCCAGTAGACCCGGGACAGGGGGCCTCGAGCAGTACTTC
CASRPGTGGLEQYF
>NA|NA|TRBV5-1|TRBJ2-3
TGCGCCAGCAGCTTGGCGAGCGGGTTCACAGATACGCAGTATTTT
CASSLASGFTDTQYF
>NA|NA|TRBV2|TRBJ2-7
TGTGCCAGCAGTTTGGGACCCCTCACGTACGAGCAGTACTTC
CASSLGPLTYEQYF
>NA|NA|TRBV9|TRBJ2-7
TGTGCCAGCAGCTCTTGGGACGGCGCCTACGAGCAGTACTTC
CASSSWDGAYEQYF
>NA|TRBD1|TRBV9|TRBJ1-4
TGTGCCAGCAGCGACGAGACAGGGTTGGCTAATGAAAAACTGTTTTTT
CASSDETGLANEKLFF
>NA|NA|TRBV10-2|TRBJ2-7
TGCGCCAGCAGAGGAGGGGGGGCCTACGAGCAGTACTTC
CASRGGGAYEQYF
>NA|TRBD1|TRBV28|TRBJ1-4
TGTGCCAGCAGCTTCCCCGGAAGGGGACAGGGAGATGAAAAACTGTTTTTT
CASSFPGRGQGDEKLFF
>NA|NA|TRBV7-6|TRBJ2-7
TGTGCCAGCAGCCGGACAGTGGGCGGGGAGGGCCCCTCAACCTACGAGCAGTACTTC
CASSRTVGGEGPSTYEQYF
>NA|NA|TRBV15|TRBJ2-5
TGTGCCACCAGCAGAGAGTTCACAGACTCGGAGACCCAGTACTTC
CATSREFTDSETQYF
>NA|NA|TRBV5-8|TRBJ2-1
TGTGCCAGCAGCTTGAAGAAGGGAGGCAATGAGCAGTTCTTC
CASSLKKGGNEQFF
>NA|TRBD1|TRBV6-1|TRBJ1-1
TGTGCCAGCACCTCGACAGGGGGCTCTGAAGCTTTCTTT
CASTSTGGSEAFF
>NA|TRBD1|TRBV11-2|TRBJ2-7
TGTGCCAGCAGCCCCGGGACAGGGCTCTACGAGCAGTACTTC
CASSPGTGLYEQYF
>NA|TRBD1|TRBV29-1|TRBJ2-1
TGCAGCGTCGAATACGGCGGACAGGGCTCCTACAATGAGCAGTTCTTC
CSVEYGGQGSYNEQFF
>NA|NA|TRBV2|TRBJ1-5
TGTGCCAGCAGTGACAGACTGAATCAGCCCCAGCATTTT
CASSDRLNQPQHF
>NA|NA|TRBV6-5|TRBJ1-2
TGTGCCAGCAGTGAGGGCCCTAACTATGGCTACACCTTC
CASSEGPNYGYTF
>NA|TRBD1|TRBV7-9|TRBJ2-2
TGTGCCAGCAGCTCCTACCAGGGGACAGTTTTGGCCGGGGAGCTGTTTTTT
CASSSYQGTVLAGELFF
>NA|TRBD1|TRBV5-6|TRBJ2-7
TGTGCCAGCAGCAATAGGGACAGGACCTACGAGCAGTACTTC
CASSNRDRTYEQYF
>NA|TRBD2|TRBV7-9|TRBJ2-7
TGTGCCAGCAGTTACTTAGCGGGTTCGGGCGAGCAGTACTTC
CASSYLAGSGEQYF
>NA|NA|TRBV23-1|TRBJ2-2
TGCGCCAGCAGTCAATCCGGGACGGGCACCGGGGAGCTGTTTTTT
CASSQSGTGTGELFF
>NA|TRBD2|TRBV28|TRBJ2-3
TGTGCCAGCAGTTTTCTGGGACTAGCGCCTCCCCTTACTTTAGAGACGCAGTATTTT
CASSFLGLAPPLTLETQYF
>NA|NA|TRBV2|TRBJ2-7
TGTGCCAGCAGTGAAGGCGGCGGGATGGGCGAGCAGTACTTC
CASSEGGGMGEQYF